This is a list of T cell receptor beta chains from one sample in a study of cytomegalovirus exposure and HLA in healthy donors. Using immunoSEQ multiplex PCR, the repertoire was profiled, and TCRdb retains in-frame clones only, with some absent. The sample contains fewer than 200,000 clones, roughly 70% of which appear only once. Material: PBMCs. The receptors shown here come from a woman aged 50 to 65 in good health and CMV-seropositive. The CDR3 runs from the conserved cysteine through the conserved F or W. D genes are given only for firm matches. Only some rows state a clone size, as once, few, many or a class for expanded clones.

DNA: TGTGCCAGCAGCTCGAGCGGGGGGGCCGTGGAAGAGACCCAGTACTTC
CDR3: CASSSSGGAVEETQYF
V: TRBV5-4
D: TRBD2
J: TRBJ2-5
size: NA

DNA: TGTGCCAGCAGCCTGATGACAGGCAGGTCGGCAACAGATACGCAGTATTTT
CDR3: CASSLMTGRSATDTQYF
V: TRBV7-9
D: NA
J: TRBJ2-3
size: few

DNA: TGCGCCAGCAGCCCCCGACGACTAGCTAACACCGGGGAGCTGTTTTTT
CDR3: CASSPRRLANTGELFF
V: TRBV4-1
D: TRBD2
J: TRBJ2-2
size: NA

DNA: TGTGCCTGGAGTCGGGACAAAAAATTGAACACTGAAGCTTTCTTT
CDR3: CAWSRDKKLNTEAFF
V: TRBV30
D: NA
J: TRBJ1-1
size: NA

DNA: TGTGCCAGCTCGCGTGGAGGAACTGAAGCTTTCTTT
CDR3: CASSRGGTEAFF
V: TRBV18
D: NA
J: TRBJ1-1
size: NA

DNA: TGTGCCAGCAGCATTACAGGTTATAATTCACCCCTCCACTTT
CDR3: CASSITGYNSPLHF
V: TRBV7-2
D: NA
J: TRBJ1-6
size: NA

DNA: TGCGCCAGCAGCCTGGAAGGGGGAAGCAATCAGCCCCAGCATTTT
CDR3: CASSLEGGSNQPQHF
V: TRBV5-1
D: NA
J: TRBJ1-5
size: few

DNA: TGTGCCAGCAGAGTAGCGACAGATACGCAGTATTTT
CDR3: CASRVATDTQYF
V: TRBV7-9
D: NA
J: TRBJ2-3
size: NA

DNA: TGCGCCAGCAGCTCGGACACAGCCAACTATGGCTACACCTTC
CDR3: CASSSDTANYGYTF
V: TRBV5-1
D: NA
J: TRBJ1-2
size: NA

DNA: TGTGCCAGCAGTACAGGGGGCGCTAGGGAAGAGACCCAGTACTTC
CDR3: CASSTGGAREETQYF
V: TRBV2
D: TRBD1
J: TRBJ2-5
size: NA

DNA: TGTGCCAGCAGTTTAGCAGTCGCAGGGCCCCAGCATTTT
CDR3: CASSLAVAGPQHF
V: TRBV28
D: NA
J: TRBJ1-5
size: NA

DNA: TGTGCCAGCAGCCAGACAGAGCCAGGTACGCAGTATTTT
CDR3: CASSQTEPGTQYF
V: TRBV5-4
D: NA
J: TRBJ2-3
size: few

DNA: TGTGCCAGCAGTCGACAGGGACGTCCCTACGAGCAGTACTTC
CDR3: CASSRQGRPYEQYF
V: TRBV6-5
D: TRBD1
J: TRBJ2-7
size: NA

DNA: TGTGCCAGCAGCTCTAAGATCGACCAAGAGACCCAGTACTTC
CDR3: CASSSKIDQETQYF
V: TRBV11-1
D: NA
J: TRBJ2-5
size: NA

DNA: TGTGCCAGCATCTCGACAGGGAGGACTGAAGCTTTCTTT
CDR3: CASISTGRTEAFF
V: TRBV2
D: TRBD1
J: TRBJ1-1
size: NA

DNA: TGTGCCAGTAGTCTCACCGGGACAGCCCGTCTCCTGAATGGCTACACCTTC
CDR3: CASSLTGTARLLNGYTF
V: TRBV19
D: TRBD1
J: TRBJ1-2
size: NA